A selection of T cell receptor beta chains follows, all from one sample in a study of OX40 agonist ivuxolimab in advanced cancers. Some clones are missing from TCRdb's copy, which holds only in-frame ones; the method was immunoSEQ multiplex PCR. Of approximately 94,000 clones listed, around 90% are singletons. The sequenced sample was CD4+ or CD8+ T cells sorted from blood, obtained in a trial of the OX40 agonist ivuxolimab. All receptors derive from an adult with an advanced solid tumor such as melanoma, head and neck, liver or kidney cancer. Both conserved end residues are part of each CDR3. D genes are given only for firm matches. Not every row has a clone size; where given, it reads once, few, many or a size class.

J gene: TRBJ2-1; clone size: .; V gene: TRBV11-2; D gene: .; CDR3 protein: CASSFGGTPFF; CDR3 DNA: TGTGCCAGCAGCTTTGGCGGGACGCCGTTCTTC
J gene: TRBJ1-3; clone size: .; V gene: TRBV6-1; D gene: .; CDR3 protein: CASRADGNTIYF; CDR3 DNA: TGTGCCAGCAGGGCAGATGGAAACACCATATATTTT
J gene: TRBJ2-7; clone size: .; V gene: TRBV11-3; D gene: .; CDR3 protein: CASSKQATVSYEQYF; CDR3 DNA: TGTGCCAGCAGTAAACAGGCGACCGTCTCCTACGAGCAGTACTTC
J gene: TRBJ2-1; clone size: .; V gene: TRBV28; D gene: TRBD1; CDR3 protein: CASSSLGQDYNEQFF; CDR3 DNA: TGTGCCAGCAGTTCGCTGGGACAGGACTACAATGAGCAGTTCTTC
J gene: TRBJ1-2; clone size: few; V gene: TRBV2; D gene: .; CDR3 protein: CASSESDGYTF; CDR3 DNA: TGTGCCAGCAGTGAGTCAGATGGCTACACCTTC
J gene: TRBJ1-5; clone size: .; V gene: TRBV10-2; D gene: .; CDR3 protein: CASRDTNQPQHF; CDR3 DNA: TGCGCCAGCAGGGACACCAATCAGCCCCAGCATTTT
J gene: TRBJ1-4; clone size: .; V gene: TRBV5-1; D gene: .; CDR3 protein: CASSLVGTNTNEKLFF; CDR3 DNA: TGCGCCAGCAGCTTGGTTGGGACGAACACTAATGAAAAACTGTTTTTT
J gene: TRBJ1-5; clone size: once; V gene: TRBV7-9; D gene: .; CDR3 protein: CASSFTGPNQPQHF; CDR3 DNA: TGTGCCAGCAGCTTTACAGGGCCCAATCAGCCCCAGCATTTT
J gene: TRBJ2-7; clone size: .; V gene: TRBV28; D gene: .; CDR3 protein: CASSTPQGSYGQYF; CDR3 DNA: TGTGCCAGCAGTACCCCACAGGGTTCCTACGGGCAGTACTTC
J gene: TRBJ1-5; clone size: .; V gene: TRBV6-6; D gene: .; CDR3 protein: CASSSVYRQPQHF; CDR3 DNA: TGTGCCAGCAGTTCCGTGTACCGGCAGCCCCAGCATTTT
J gene: TRBJ1-5; clone size: .; V gene: TRBV11-2; D gene: .; CDR3 protein: CASSLDRNQPQHF; CDR3 DNA: TGTGCCAGCAGCTTAGACAGAAATCAGCCCCAGCATTTT
J gene: TRBJ1-4; clone size: once; V gene: TRBV5-8; D gene: TRBD1; CDR3 protein: CASRTQGAGEKLFF; CDR3 DNA: TGTGCCAGCAGGACACAGGGGGCAGGTGAAAAACTGTTTTTT
J gene: TRBJ1-1; clone size: once; V gene: TRBV5-1; D gene: .; CDR3 protein: CASSRYGDTEAFF; CDR3 DNA: TGCGCCAGCAGCCGGTACGGGGATACTGAAGCTTTCTTT
J gene: TRBJ2-5; clone size: once; V gene: TRBV6-1; D gene: .; CDR3 protein: CASSESWDRETQYF; CDR3 DNA: TGTGCCAGCAGTGAAAGCTGGGACCGGGAGACCCAGTACTTC
J gene: TRBJ1-2; clone size: .; V gene: TRBV5-8; D gene: TRBD1; CDR3 protein: CASSHGTGSYGYTF; CDR3 DNA: TGTGCCAGCAGCCACGGGACAGGGAGCTATGGCTACACCTTC
J gene: TRBJ2-2; clone size: .; V gene: TRBV5-1; D gene: TRBD2; CDR3 protein: CASSQKLAGVIGGELFF; CDR3 DNA: TGCGCCAGCAGCCAAAAGCTAGCGGGAGTAATCGGCGGGGAGCTGTTTTTT
J gene: TRBJ1-2; clone size: .; V gene: TRBV6-6; D gene: .; CDR3 protein: CASSYSGENYGYTF; CDR3 DNA: TGTGCCAGCAGTTACTCAGGGGAGAACTATGGCTACACCTTC
J gene: TRBJ1-1; clone size: .; V gene: TRBV19; D gene: .; CDR3 protein: CASSIEGREAFF; CDR3 DNA: TGTGCCAGTAGTATAGAAGGGCGTGAAGCTTTCTTT
J gene: TRBJ1-2; clone size: .; V gene: TRBV4-1; D gene: TRBD1; CDR3 protein: CASSPTTQGAGYGYTF; CDR3 DNA: TGCGCCAGCAGCCCGACCACCCAGGGGGCCGGCTATGGCTACACCTTC
J gene: TRBJ1-5; clone size: .; V gene: TRBV6-4; D gene: .; CDR3 protein: CASSLFEGEPQHF; CDR3 DNA: TGTGCCAGCAGCCTGTTTGAGGGAGAGCCCCAGCATTTT
J gene: TRBJ2-1; clone size: .; V gene: TRBV5-6; D gene: .; CDR3 protein: CASSLYRVTSYNEQFF; CDR3 DNA: TGTGCCAGCAGCTTATACAGGGTAACCTCCTACAATGAGCAGTTCTTC
J gene: TRBJ1-5; clone size: few; V gene: TRBV30; D gene: TRBD1; CDR3 protein: CAWSVTGGNLKPQHF; CDR3 DNA: TGTGCCTGGAGCGTTACAGGGGGAAATTTAAAGCCCCAGCATTTT